This TCR beta chain was captured by sequencing in a study of cytomegalovirus exposure and HLA in healthy donors. Study outcomes and limitations: The study labeled fewer than 200 TCR beta chains cytomegalovirus-associated. Across donors, presence/absence analyses took sequencing depth to be roughly uniform. Three CMV-associated chains proved CMV antigen-specific in vitro.

This CDR3 spans 15 amino acids. Germline V CDR1 and CDR2: SGHTA, FQGNSA. The junction had 8 bases not matched to a gene; V was cut back by 5 bases and J by 4 bases. About this clone: Antigen unknown.

PCR was performed using 60 Vbeta and 13 Jbeta primers. Clones were read by immunoSEQ multiplex PCR, and TCRdb kept only the in-frame ones, dropping some. The sample spans 40,000 to 50,000 clones; the ten largest clones claim approximately 1%. Material: PBMCs. The TCR originated in a woman in her 40s in good health and CMV-seronegative. The chain couples TRBV7-2 to TRBJ1-5; 7 nucleotides align to TRBD1. CDR3 sequence: CASSADRAGNQPQHF. The CDR3 DNA reads TGTGCCAGCAGCGCCGACAGGGCCGGAAATCAGCCCCAGCATTTT.